The clone carrying this TCR beta chain was seen a few times. The antigen is not known. Because it lacks the conserved phenylalanine or tryptophan at the end, this CDR3 is likely a read error. The DNA is left out, because the CDR3 cannot be placed on it with certainty; the CDR3 is given as TCRdb lists it. The data stem from a study of cytomegalovirus exposure and HLA in healthy donors. PCR was performed using 60 Vbeta and 13 Jbeta primers. The method was immunoSEQ multiplex PCR; TCRdb's version includes in-frame clones alone and lacks a portion of them. The table records about 200,000 clones, 65% to 80% of them present only once. The CDR3 length is 12 residues, termini included. Study-level points and caveats: Per a prior analysis, the majority of TCR beta V segments were productive roughly 87% or roughly 30% of the time. Later findings reportedly placed an Asian-associated ancestry cluster below the roughly 670-donor mean for N-insertions. Follow-up analysis later connected one missense variant in DCLRE1C with trimming of TCR beta V- and J-genes.

The rearrangement links TRBV21-1 to TRBJ2-7; TRBD1 is the table's D call and was not checked against the DNA. TRBV21-1 is shown as a pseudogene. This receptor was obtained from a man aged 40-55 years in good health and CMV-seronegative. The sequenced sample consisted of PBMCs. The CDR3 spells CATEKTGASKAY.